What follows are 2 T cell receptor beta chains derived from one specimen sequenced in a study of T-cell reconstitution after alpha-beta-depleted transplantation in children. Unique molecular identifiers featured in how the TCRbeta library was prepared. TCRdb re-called the PCR reads through MiXCR, storing one row per CDR3 protein. The sample has about 640,000 distinct CDR3 sequences; roughly 17% are singletons. Here the sequenced sample was PBMCs from the stem cell graft donor, taken from the stem cell graft. The receptors derive from a human donor who donated a stem cell graft to a child with acute myeloid leukemia.

The chain uses TRBV4-1 and TRBJ2-1, with TRBD2 matching 9 bases. The junction had 6 bases not matched to a gene; V was cut back by 0 bases and J by 6 bases. Looked up from germline, CDR1 is MGHRA and CDR2 is YSYEKL. This CDR3 is 16 amino acids long. In DNA, the CDR3 is TGCGCCAGCAGCCAAGACCCACTAGCGGGTAGCAATGAGCAGTTCTTC. Protein: CASSQDPLAGSNEQFF.

This clonotype was counted at least ten times. The V gene is TRBV12-3 or TRBV12-4, the J gene TRBJ1-1; D not certain. The V end was cut by 7 bases, the J end by 1 base, with 13 bases between. There are 14 residues in the CDR3. The CDR3 region has the DNA TGTGCCAGCACCCGGACGGATAGGAACACTGAAGCTTTCTTT. Encoded protein: CASTRTDRNTEAFF.